Below are 20 T cell receptor beta chains sequenced from a single sample in a study of regulatory T cells in long-lasting Graves disease (dated by TCRdb to the early 2020s). The sample's time point label, decoded: newly diagnosed GD, antithyroid drugs for less than 3 months. For both TCR sequencing and RNA sequencing, RNA was extracted from PBMCs in TRIzol. The library was prepared using multiplex PCR. TCRdb records Illumina HiSeq 4000 as the sequencer. TCR beta libraries were built with iRepertoire HTBI primers and Arm-PCR amplification of CDR3 regions. In-frame beta chains were kept once TCRdb had trimmed the public reads at Q25 with fastp and called clones with MiXCR. Rows with a matching CDR3 protein are joined into one entry that keeps the most common DNA and genes. For this sample there are about 540,000 distinct CDR3 sequences; approximately 13% appear just once. The ten most abundant clones make up over 7.5% of the sample.

This sample was shared with a second study, whose subject was T cells in Graves' hyperthyroidism and ophthalmopathy.

This specimen was peripheral blood mononuclear cells (PBMCs), taken at new diagnosis, from a patient treated with antithyroid drugs. The source of these receptors is a man aged 25-45 years with Graves disease. Donor details come from another sample of the same person, matched by shared clones.

The table lists this clonotype with many counts. V is TRBV3-1 and J is TRBJ2-1, with D unresolved. The V end was cut by 3 bases, the J end by 8 bases, with 5 bases between. CDR3 length equals 11 residues. Germline V gene sequence: CDR1 LGHDT, CDR2 YNNKEL (reference sequence). The CDR3 spells CASSHSDEQFF. In DNA, the CDR3 is TGTGCCAGCAGCCATTCGGATGAGCAGTTCTTC.

CDR3 protein: CASSLSRTVRSEKLFF. CDR3 bases: TGTGCCAGCAGCTTAAGTCGGACAGTAAGAAGCGAAAAACTGTTTTTT. The genes are TRBV7-2 and TRBJ1-4, with TRBD1 as a possible D gene (6 bases). V lost 2 bases and J lost 8, with 18 bases in between. Germline-derived CDR1 and CDR2 are SGHTA and FQGNSA. The CDR3 sequence is 16 residues long. The whole variable domain, filled in from reference TRBV7-2 and TRBJ1-4, reads GAGVSQSPSNKVTEKGKDVELRCDPISGHTALYWYRQSLGQGLEFLIYFQGNSAPDKSGLPSDRFSAERTGGSVSTLTIQRTQQEDSAVYLCASSLSRTVRSEKLFFGSGTQLSVL.

This clonotype was counted a few times. The rearrangement uses TRBV29-1 and TRBJ1-1; no clear D. The CDR3 has 13 amino acids. V was trimmed by 6 bases and J by 5 bases, leaving 16 bases between them. Germline CDR1 reads SQVTM; CDR2 reads ANQGSEA. This chain's CDR3 is CSVEQSMGTEAFF. Written as DNA, the CDR3 is TGCAGCGTGGAACAGAGTATGGGTACTGAAGCTTTCTTT. Full variable domain (missing parts from reference TRBV29-1 and TRBJ1-1): SAVISQKPSRDICQRGTSLTIQCQVDSQVTMMFWYRQQPGQSLTLIATANQGSEATYESGFVIDKFPISRPNLTFSTLTVSNMSPEDSSIYLCSVEQSMGTEAFFGQGTRLTVV.

The chain couples TRBV20-1 to TRBJ1-5; unclear D gene. Germline CDR1 and CDR2: DFQATT and SNEGSKA (reference sequence). This CDR3 spans 14 amino acids. Trimming shortened V by 1 base and J by 4 bases, and 11 bases separated the two germline ends. CDR3 residues: CSARGHGRNQPQHF. CDR3 nucleotide sequence: TGCAGTGCTAGAGGACACGGACGGAATCAGCCCCAGCATTTT.

This clonotype was seen at least ten times. The chain combines TRBV12-3 or TRBV12-4 with TRBJ2-5; D not certain. The CDR3 has 14 residues. V was pared by 2 bases and J by 1 base, with 8 bases between. CDR3 residues: CASSLKDLQETQYF. For the CDR3, the DNA is TGTGCCAGCAGTTTAAAAGATCTCCAAGAGACCCAGTACTTC.

This clonotype was counted many times. The rearrangement links TRBV19 to TRBJ1-5, with D perhaps matching TRBD1 (5 bases). Germline CDR1 LNHDA, CDR2 SQIVND (reference sequence). The V end was cut by 6 bases, the J end by 0 bases, with 27 bases between. The CDR3 sequence is 20 residues long. CDR3 bases: TGTGCCAGTAGAACCCCATCCCGGGGCAGGATCGGCGGTAGCAATCAGCCCCAGCATTTT. Encoded protein: CASRTPSRGRIGGSNQPQHF.

This clonotype was seen repeatedly, ten times or more. This chain connects TRBV29-1 to TRBJ1-6; D ambiguous. Germline loops: CDR1 SQVTM, CDR2 ANQGSEA. The CDR3 sequence is 14 residues long. V shed 5 bases and J shed 0 bases, with 8 bases lying between them. The CDR3 DNA reads as TGCAGCGTTAGGGAGCGCTCCTATAATTCACCCCTCCACTTT. This gives the protein CSVRERSYNSPLHF.

This clonotype was observed at least ten times. The rearrangement links TRBV27 to TRBJ2-3, with D unresolved. The germline V and J ends were trimmed by 6 bases and 8 bases, with 15 bases remaining between them. Germline CDR1 reads MNHEY; CDR2 reads SMNVEV (reference sequence). CDR3 length: 13 amino acids. The chain's CDR3 is CASSPTSGSTQYF. The CDR3 DNA sequence: TGTGCCAGCAGCCCTACGTCCGGTAGTACGCAGTATTTT.

There are a few counts of this clonotype. The CDR3 bases are TGCAGTGCCACTTCAACAGGGATTAGGGACAATGAGCAGTTCTTC. Its protein is CSATSTGIRDNEQFF. The chain couples TRBV20-1 to TRBJ2-1, with a weak D call TRBD1 (6 bases). Trimming pared 6 bases from V and 5 bases from J, leaving 20 bases between. CDR3 length: 15 residues. Germline V lookup: CDR1 DFQATT, CDR2 SNEGSKA (reference sequence).

The rearrangement links TRBV27 to TRBJ1-6; TRBD1 might be the D (5 bases). Per the germline V gene, CDR1 is MNHEY and CDR2 is SMNVEV (reference sequence). The length of the CDR3 is 16 residues. Deletions cut 5 bases from V and 7 bases from J, with 18 bases between. The CDR3 loop reads CASSLTPGPLNSPLHF. The CDR3 bases are TGTGCCAGCAGTCTGACTCCGGGACCGCTAAATTCACCCCTCCACTTT.

This clonotype was found many times. V and J are TRBV20-1 and TRBJ1-1; D is possibly TRBD1 (6 bases). The germline gives CDR1 DFQATT, CDR2 SNEGSKA (reference sequence). The CDR3 is 15 residues long. V lost 0 bases, J lost 3 bases, and 14 bases lay in between. DNA for the CDR3: TGCAGTGCTAGAGATCGGGGGGGCCTGGACACTGAAGCTTTCTTT. It yields the protein CSARDRGGLDTEAFF.

The sample holds many counts of this clonotype. This chain uses TRBV20-1 with TRBJ1-2; D unresolved. The CDR3 sequence is 13 residues long. Per the germline V gene, CDR1 is DFQATT and CDR2 is SNEGSKA (reference sequence). V was pared by 6 bases and J by 0 bases, with 11 bases between. The CDR3 spells CSAVTYPNYGYTF. The CDR3 bases are TGCAGTGCCGTCACCTATCCTAACTATGGCTACACCTTC.

This clonotype was seen at least ten times. The chain couples TRBV6-1 to TRBJ2-7; 9 bases are shared with TRBD2. There are 21 residues in the CDR3. The germline gives CDR1 MNHNS, CDR2 SASEGT. Trimming took 6 bases from V and 0 from J; bases not matched to a gene: 24. The CDR3 region is CASRRFPPLAGKGGFSYEQYF. CDR3 bases: TGTGCCAGCAGGAGATTCCCCCCGCTAGCGGGAAAGGGGGGATTCTCCTACGAGCAGTACTTC.

This clonotype was picked up many times. This sequence joins TRBV6-1 and TRBJ2-7; D is perhaps TRBD1 (8 bases). CDR1 and CDR2 from the germline V gene are MNHNS and SASEGT. The V end lost 7 bases, the J end lost 6 bases, and 13 bases lay between the germline ends. The CDR3 runs to 12 residues. The CDR3 region is CASKQGGGEQYF. DNA of the CDR3: TGTGCCAGCAAACAGGGGGGGGGCGAGCAGTACTTC.

This clonotype was seen ten or more times. The gene calls are TRBV2 and TRBJ1-5; no reliable D call. V was shortened by 2 bases and J by 3 bases, with 8 bases between the two germline ends. From germline, CDR1 is SNHLY and CDR2 FYNNEI. CDR3 length equals 14 residues. As DNA, the CDR3 is TGTGCCAGCAGTGAAATCAGTTCCAATCAGCCCCAGCATTTT. This encodes CASSEISSNQPQHF.

About this clonotype: At one boundary the junction diverges from the germline segment, which might be a read error. The V and J genes are TRBV5-1 and TRBJ2-2, with a tentative D call TRBD2 (6 bases). Germline CDR1 is SGHRS and CDR2 is YFSETQ. CDR3 length: 16 residues. The CDR3 nucleotides read TGCGCCAGCAGCTCTCCCGAGGAGGGGTACACCGGGGGGCTGTTTTTT. This sequence encodes CASSSPEEGYTGGLFF. Complete variable domain (other parts from reference TRBV5-1 and TRBJ2-2): KAGVTQTPRYLIKTRGQQVTLSCSPISGHRSVSWYQQTPGQGLQFLFEYFSETQRNKGNFPGRFSGRQFSNSRSEMNVSTLELGDSALYLCASSSPEEGYTGGLFFGEGSRLTVL.

At least ten counts were recorded for this clonotype. The chain uses TRBV12-5 and TRBJ2-7, with D tentatively TRBD1 (6 bases). Germline assignment: CDR1 LGHNT and CDR2 FRNRAP. CDR3 length equals 12 residues. V shed 6 bases and J shed 4 bases, with 10 bases lying between them. The CDR3 sequence: CASGRTAYEQYF. The CDR3 coding sequence is TGTGCTAGTGGGAGGACAGCGTACGAGCAGTACTTC.

This clonotype was counted at least ten times. The chain couples TRBV5-1 to TRBJ2-5, with TRBD2 matching 14 bases. The better agreement between TRBJ2-1 and the DNA end casts doubt on the J call. The germline V gene has CDR1 SGHRS and CDR2 YFSETQ. This CDR3 contains 17 residues. The CDR3 loop is CASSLDGLAGGRNEQFF. The CDR3 nucleotides read TGCGCCAGCAGCTTGGATGGACTAGCGGGAGGTCGGAATGAGCAGTTCTTC.

Comments on this clonotype: A single base separates this from a much larger clone, so it may be a read error. CDR3 sequence: CSAINDEGDYEQYF. Here the CDR3 DNA reads TGCAGTGCTATTAACGATGAGGGGGACTACGAGCAGTACTTC. V gene TRBV20-1 combines with J gene TRBJ2-7; maybe TRBD1 (6 bases). Trimming left V 4 bases short and J 3 bases short, with 16 bases between. The CDR3 length is 14 residues. CDR1 is DFQATT, CDR2 SNEGSKA, per germline (reference sequence).

This clonotype has a handful of counts. The V call is TRBV19, the J call TRBJ2-1, with a possible D match to TRBD2 (5 bases). From germline, CDR1 is LNHDA and CDR2 SQIVND (reference sequence). The CDR3 runs 17 residues. Trimming took 6 bases from V and 2 from J, leaving 20 bases between them. The CDR3 sequence: CASSAGKGTLTYNEQFF. The CDR3 bases are TGTGCCAGTAGCGCGGGCAAAGGAACACTTACCTACAATGAGCAGTTCTTC.